Listed below are T cell receptor beta chains from one sample, sequenced in a study of OX40 agonist ivuxolimab in advanced cancers. Some clones are missing from TCRdb's copy, which holds only in-frame ones; the method was immunoSEQ multiplex PCR. The sample records about 58,000 clones, around 90% being singletons. The specimen comprised CD4+ or CD8+ T cells sorted from blood, sampled in a trial of the OX40 agonist ivuxolimab. All receptors derive from an adult with an advanced solid tumor such as melanoma, head and neck, liver or kidney cancer. Both conserved end residues are part of each CDR3. Each record gives: clone size, D gene, J gene, V gene, CDR3 protein, CDR3 DNA. The D gene is left open where the match is weak. Size is stated for part of the rows, as once, few or many counts, or as a class when the clone is expanded.

clone size: .; D gene: TRBD2; J gene: TRBJ2-4; V gene: TRBV2; CDR3 protein: CASSEAASGILLAKNIQYF; CDR3 DNA: TGTGCCAGCAGTGAAGCGGCTAGCGGGATTCTCTTGGCCAAAAACATTCAGTACTTC
clone size: few; D gene: .; J gene: TRBJ1-1; V gene: TRBV7-8; CDR3 protein: CASSLARGDMNTEAFF; CDR3 DNA: TGTGCCAGCAGCTTAGCCCGAGGGGATATGAACACTGAAGCTTTCTTT
clone size: .; D gene: .; J gene: TRBJ2-3; V gene: TRBV15; CDR3 protein: CATSRDLVDTQYF; CDR3 DNA: TGTGCCACCAGCAGAGATCTGGTAGATACGCAGTATTTT
clone size: .; D gene: .; J gene: TRBJ2-7; V gene: TRBV5-1; CDR3 protein: CASSPDPGAYEQYF; CDR3 DNA: TGCGCCAGCAGCCCGGACCCAGGGGCCTACGAGCAGTACTTC
clone size: once; D gene: TRBD1; J gene: TRBJ2-5; V gene: TRBV20-1; CDR3 protein: CSARTGETQYF; CDR3 DNA: TGCAGTGCTAGGACAGGGGAGACCCAGTACTTC
clone size: few; D gene: .; J gene: TRBJ1-1; V gene: TRBV10-2; CDR3 protein: CASRYQGGTEAFF; CDR3 DNA: TGCGCCAGCAGGTACCAAGGGGGCACTGAAGCTTTCTTT
clone size: .; D gene: TRBD2; J gene: TRBJ2-3; V gene: TRBV28; CDR3 protein: CASSTRTSGTDTQYF; CDR3 DNA: TGTGCCAGCAGTACCCGGACTAGCGGCACAGATACGCAGTATTTT
clone size: once; D gene: .; J gene: TRBJ1-3; V gene: TRBV6-6; CDR3 protein: CASSYSGHLSGNTIYF; CDR3 DNA: TGTGCCAGCAGTTACTCAGGACACCTCTCTGGAAACACCATATATTTT
clone size: .; D gene: .; J gene: TRBJ1-4; V gene: TRBV18; CDR3 protein: CASSPVAGTNEKLFF; CDR3 DNA: TGTGCCAGCTCACCCGTTGCGGGGACTAATGAAAAACTGTTTTTT
clone size: once; D gene: .; J gene: TRBJ1-1; V gene: TRBV18; CDR3 protein: CASSPPSYTEAFF; CDR3 DNA: TGTGCCAGCTCACCACCCAGCTACACTGAAGCTTTCTTT
clone size: once; D gene: TRBD1; J gene: TRBJ1-5; V gene: TRBV5-1; CDR3 protein: CASSFTGGDQPQHF; CDR3 DNA: TGCGCCAGCAGTTTCACAGGGGGCGATCAGCCCCAGCATTTT
clone size: .; D gene: .; J gene: TRBJ2-5; V gene: TRBV5-5; CDR3 protein: CASSSTGQETQYF; CDR3 DNA: TGTGCCAGCAGCTCGACAGGCCAAGAGACCCAGTACTTC
clone size: .; D gene: .; J gene: TRBJ1-1; V gene: TRBV7-6; CDR3 protein: CASSPTGNTEAFF; CDR3 DNA: TGTGCCAGCAGCCCCACAGGGAACACTGAAGCTTTCTTT
clone size: once; D gene: .; J gene: TRBJ2-7; V gene: TRBV11-2; CDR3 protein: CASSAFFGSSYEQYF; CDR3 DNA: TGTGCCAGCAGCGCCTTTTTTGGCAGCTCCTACGAGCAGTACTTC
clone size: once; D gene: .; J gene: TRBJ2-5; V gene: TRBV6-1; CDR3 protein: CASSEEGETQYF; CDR3 DNA: TGTGCCAGCAGTGAAGAGGGGGAGACCCAGTACTTC
clone size: once; D gene: TRBD1; J gene: TRBJ1-1; V gene: TRBV28; CDR3 protein: CASSLLGQGEAFF; CDR3 DNA: TGTGCCAGCAGTTTATTGGGACAGGGTGAAGCTTTCTTT
clone size: .; D gene: TRBD1; J gene: TRBJ1-1; V gene: TRBV11-2; CDR3 protein: CASSLGTGAAFF; CDR3 DNA: TGTGCCAGCAGCTTAGGAACAGGGGCAGCTTTCTTT
clone size: .; D gene: .; J gene: TRBJ1-3; V gene: TRBV7-2; CDR3 protein: CASSLVVSSGNTIYF; CDR3 DNA: TGTGCCAGCAGCTTAGTGGTGTCCTCTGGAAACACCATATATTTT
clone size: .; D gene: .; J gene: TRBJ1-5; V gene: TRBV2; CDR3 protein: CASTPFLGTNQPQHF; CDR3 DNA: TGTGCCAGCACCCCGTTTTTGGGGACCAATCAGCCCCAGCATTTT
clone size: .; D gene: .; J gene: TRBJ2-3; V gene: TRBV5-8; CDR3 protein: CASSTGTGGDTQYF; CDR3 DNA: TGTGCCAGCAGCACCGGGACCGGGGGAGATACGCAGTATTTT
clone size: .; D gene: .; J gene: TRBJ2-2; V gene: TRBV25-1; CDR3 protein: CASSEGNTGELFF; CDR3 DNA: TGTGCCAGCAGTGAAGGCAACACCGGGGAGCTGTTTTTT
clone size: .; D gene: TRBD1; J gene: TRBJ1-1; V gene: TRBV6-6; CDR3 protein: CASSYSRGRMNTEAFF; CDR3 DNA: TGTGCCAGCAGTTACTCCAGGGGGCGCATGAACACTGAAGCTTTCTTT
clone size: .; D gene: TRBD1; J gene: TRBJ2-5; V gene: TRBV5-1; CDR3 protein: CASSSDRLQETQYF; CDR3 DNA: TGCGCCAGCAGCTCGGACAGGCTCCAAGAGACCCAGTACTTC
clone size: few; D gene: TRBD1; J gene: TRBJ1-2; V gene: TRBV9; CDR3 protein: CASSESRAGTGSGYTF; CDR3 DNA: TGTGCCAGCAGCGAAAGCCGGGCCGGGACAGGGAGCGGCTACACCTTC
clone size: .; D gene: TRBD2; J gene: TRBJ2-1; V gene: TRBV6-1; CDR3 protein: CASTGEGGPYNEQFF; CDR3 DNA: TGTGCCAGCACGGGGGAGGGAGGACCTTACAATGAGCAGTTCTTC
clone size: .; D gene: TRBD2; J gene: TRBJ2-1; V gene: TRBV5-1; CDR3 protein: CASKKGLAGGPGNEQFF; CDR3 DNA: TGCGCCAGCAAAAAGGGACTAGCGGGAGGGCCTGGGAATGAGCAGTTCTTC
clone size: once; D gene: TRBD2; J gene: TRBJ2-7; V gene: TRBV7-6; CDR3 protein: CASSLEATSGTGVYEQYF; CDR3 DNA: TGTGCCAGCAGCTTAGAGGCGACTAGCGGAACTGGGGTTTACGAGCAGTACTTC
clone size: .; D gene: TRBD2; J gene: TRBJ2-7; V gene: TRBV5-1; CDR3 protein: CASSLESGRFSSEQYF; CDR3 DNA: TGCGCCAGCAGCCTCGAGAGCGGGAGGTTTTCCTCCGAGCAGTACTTC